These 21 T cell receptor beta chains were sequenced from one sample in a study of shared clonotypes between healthy human individuals. Generated by immunoSEQ multiplex PCR, the TCRdb table keeps only in-frame clones and is missing some. The repertoire consists of millions of clones, with 85% to 95% occurring once and the leading ten covering more than 0.12%. Sequenced sample: naive CD4+ T cells sorted from blood. Described subset: CD45RA+ positively selected. The receptors come from a man younger than 30 in good health.

The CDR3 spells CASSLIGQETQYF. The CDR3 nucleotides read TGTGCCAGCAGCTTAATAGGACAAGAGACCCAGTACTTC. J is TRBJ2-5 and V is TRBV7-2; D call uncertain. Trimming removed 2 bases from V and 2 bases from J, with 6 bases in between. CDR3 size: 13 residues. In germline, CDR1 is SGHTA, CDR2 FQGNSA.

The V call is TRBV7-8, the J call TRBJ2-7; 11 nucleotides line up with TRBD1. V shed 3 bases, J shed 4 bases, and the junction held 8 bases outside the gene matches. Per germline, CDR1 SGHVS and CDR2 FQNEAQ. The CDR3 is 16 residues long. The CDR3 coding sequence is TGTGCCAGCAGCTTTTTTGACGGGACAGGGGGATACGAGCAGTACTTC. Protein product: CASSFFDGTGGYEQYF.

This clone appeared a few times. The chain has TRBV28 and TRBJ1-5; D perhaps matches TRBD1 (6 bases). Germline values: CDR1 MDHEN, CDR2 SYDVKM. The CDR3 is 14 residues long. The V end lost 5 bases, the J end lost 2 bases, and 10 bases lay between the germline ends. CDR3 region: CASSARTGNQPQHF. For the CDR3, the DNA is TGTGCCAGCAGTGCCCGGACAGGCAATCAGCCCCAGCATTTT. The entire variable domain, with the rest obtained from reference TRBV28 and TRBJ1-5, is as follows: DVKVTQSSRYLVKRTGEKVFLECVQDMDHENMFWYRQDPGLGLRLIYFSYDVKMKEKGDIPEGYSVSREKKERFSLILESASTNQTSMYLCASSARTGNQPQHFGDGTRLSIL.

The chain links TRBV2 to TRBJ1-2; possibly TRBD1 for D (6 bases). V was pared by 4 bases and J by 4 bases, with 13 bases between. CDR1 SNHLY and CDR2 FYNNEI come from the germline V gene. The CDR3 has 14 residues. DNA for the CDR3: TGTGCCAGCAGTGGGGGGCCGGGCGCCTATGGCTACACCTTC. Protein product: CASSGGPGAYGYTF. The whole variable domain, remainder taken from reference TRBV2 and TRBJ1-2, is EPEVTQTPSHQVTQMGQEVILRCVPISNHLYFYWYRQILGQKVEFLVSFYNNEISEKSEIFDDQFSVERPDGSNFTLKIRSTKLEDSAMYFCASSGGPGAYGYTFGSGTRLTVV.

This chain links TRBV11-2 with TRBJ2-2; D is perhaps TRBD2 (5 bases). The ends were cut back, 10 bases at V and 3 bases at J, with 21 bases in the middle. The CDR3 totals 16 residues. The germline V gene encodes CDR1 SGHAT and CDR2 FQNNGV. The CDR3 reads CATSMGSGSDTGELFF. Written as DNA, the CDR3 is TGTGCCACCTCGATGGGATCGGGGAGTGACACCGGGGAGCTGTTTTTT.

The chain links TRBV2 to TRBJ2-5, with D perhaps matching TRBD1 or TRBD2 (5 bases each). CDR3 length equals 13 residues. Germline CDR1 and CDR2: SNHLY and FYNNEI. V gave up 4 bases and J gave up 0 bases, with 6 bases separating them. The CDR3 region is CASSGGYQETQYF. The CDR3 DNA is TGTGCCAGCAGTGGGGGGTACCAAGAGACCCAGTACTTC.

The V call is TRBV5-6, the J call TRBJ2-2, with unresolved D. This CDR3 is built from 14 residues. Germline V gene lookup returns CDR1 SGHDT and CDR2 YYEEEE. The V gene lost 4 bases and the J gene lost 4 bases, with 11 bases spanning the gap. CDR3 amino acids: CASSQLGSTGELFF. The CDR3 nucleotides read TGTGCCAGCAGCCAACTGGGATCCACCGGGGAGCTGTTTTTT.

As regards this clone: Other DNA sequences in the sample encode the same CDR3. The V and J genes are TRBV7-9 and TRBJ2-7, with 9 bases lining up with TRBD1. The CDR3 runs 14 residues. Germline lookup yields CDR1 SEHNR and CDR2 FQNEAQ (reference sequence). V lost 2 bases and J lost 7; bases outside the gene matches: 6. The CDR3 reads CASSLTGQGGEQYF. The CDR3 region has the DNA TGTGCCAGCAGCTTAACGGGACAGGGTGGGGAGCAGTACTTC. The full variable domain, its missing parts supplied by reference TRBV7-9 and TRBJ2-7, is DTGVSQNPRHKITKRGQNVTFRCDPISEHNRLYWYRQTLGQGPEFLTYFQNEAQLEKSRLLSDRFSAERPKGSFSTLEIQRTEQGDSAMYLCASSLTGQGGEQYFGPGTRLTVT.

The rearrangement links TRBV6-1 to TRBJ2-4; maybe TRBD1 (5 bases). CDR1 and CDR2 from the germline V gene are MNHNS and SASEGT. The CDR3 totals 13 residues. Trimming shortened V by 7 bases and J by 9 bases, and 16 bases separated the two germline ends. The CDR3 protein is CASKGLDKGIQYF. The CDR3 DNA is TGTGCCAGCAAGGGTCTGGACAAGGGCATTCAGTACTTC.

The chain links TRBV19 to TRBJ1-1; TRBD1 is a possible D gene (5 bases). The germline V gene encodes CDR1 LNHDA and CDR2 SQIVND (reference sequence). This CDR3 region has 14 residues. The germline V and J ends were trimmed by 3 bases and 1 base, with 9 bases remaining between them. As DNA, the CDR3 is TGTGCCAGTAGTATGGCAGGGCGGAACACTGAAGCTTTCTTT. Residues: CASSMAGRNTEAFF.

The chain links TRBV9 to TRBJ1-6; D is undetermined. This CDR3 is built from 17 residues. The V and J ends lost 0 bases and 0 bases respectively, with 10 bases between them. CDR1 and CDR2 (germline): SGDLS, YYNGEE. CDR3 nucleotide sequence: TGTGCCAGCAGCGTAGCCGGCAGTAGCTCCTATAATTCACCCCTCCACTTT. Its translation is CASSVAGSSSYNSPLHF.

This chain connects TRBV19 to TRBJ2-7, with a tentative D call TRBD1 (6 bases). The CDR3 length is 13 residues. Germline CDR1 is LNHDA and CDR2 is SQIVND (reference sequence). Trimming stripped 5 bases from V and 5 bases from J, with 13 bases between. CDR3 bases: TGTGCCAGTAGTCAACAGGGATCCCACGAGCAGTACTTC. The encoded protein is CASSQQGSHEQYF.

This clone came up a few times. The chain joins TRBV10-1 to TRBJ1-2, with D unclear. V lost 2 bases, J lost 4 bases, and 8 bases lay in between. Germline values: CDR1 WNHNN, CDR2 SYGVQD (reference sequence). The CDR3 totals 13 residues. CDR3 DNA sequence: TGCGCCAGCAGTGAGCGTGGAGGCTATGGCTACACCTTC. Protein: CASSERGGYGYTF.

About this clone: Other DNA sequences from this sample encode an identical CDR3 as well. This rearrangement joins TRBV2 to TRBJ1-5; 7 bases are a match to TRBD1. From germline, CDR1 is SNHLY and CDR2 FYNNEI. The CDR3 is 14 residues long. The ends lost 5 bases at V and 2 bases at J; junction bases unmatched: 3. The CDR3, as DNA: TGTGCCAGCAGTCCTGGACAGGGCAATCAGCCCCAGCATTTT. This sequence encodes CASSPGQGNQPQHF.

V is TRBV30 and J is TRBJ1-4, with D perhaps matching TRBD1 (5 bases). Trimming pared 5 bases from V and 3 bases from J, leaving 16 bases between. Germline V CDR1 and CDR2: GTSNPN, SVGIG (reference sequence). This CDR3 region has 15 residues. The DNA for the CDR3 is TGTGCCTGGTCTCGGGGTTCGGGGGCTAATGAAAAACTGTTTTTT. Translating gives CAWSRGSGANEKLFF.

This clone was detected only once. The chain couples TRBV5-1 to TRBJ2-1; 7 positions agree with TRBD2. CDR3 length: 17 residues. Germline V gene data show CDR1 as SGHRS and CDR2 as YFSETQ. J was trimmed by 5 bases and V by 1 base; bases with no gene match: 12. The DNA of the CDR3 is TGCGCCAGCAGCTTGTTAAAAGGCGGGAGAACTAACAATGAGCAGTTCTTC. Translation gives CASSLLKGGRTNNEQFF.

The chain links TRBV5-1 to TRBJ1-4; D might be TRBD1 (6 bases). Germline CDR1 SGHRS, CDR2 YFSETQ. The ends were cut back, 1 base at V and 4 bases at J, with 11 bases in the middle. The CDR3 extends over 15 amino acids. Here the CDR3 reads CASSLQGPNNEKLFF. CDR3 bases: TGCGCCAGCAGCTTGCAGGGGCCAAATAATGAAAAACTGTTTTTT.

The V call is TRBV5-4, the J call TRBJ2-1; 7 bases are a match to TRBD1. The germline gives CDR1 SGHNT, CDR2 YYREEE (reference sequence). Unmatched junction bases numbered 10, after V lost 4 bases and J lost 6 bases. The CDR3 spans 15 residues. CDR3 in DNA: TGTGCCAGCAGCCGTAACACCGGGACAGTCAATGAGCAGTTCTTC. Encoded protein: CASSRNTGTVNEQFF.

The chain uses TRBV6-1 and TRBJ1-5; 8 positions agree with TRBD1. Trimming took 6 bases from V and 3 from J; bases not matched to a gene: 4. CDR1 is MNHNS, CDR2 SASEGT, per germline. The CDR3 sequence is 14 residues long. The CDR3 is CASRPGQANQPQHF. As DNA, the CDR3 is TGTGCCAGCAGACCGGGACAGGCCAATCAGCCCCAGCATTTT.

This clone has a single count. This chain connects TRBV11-2 to TRBJ2-3; the match to TRBD2 covers 11 bases. CDR3 length: 15 residues. Germline V gene data show CDR1 as SGHAT and CDR2 as FQNNGV. Trimming at V came to 6 bases and at J to 2 bases, leaving 4 bases not matched to a gene. The CDR3 DNA is TGTGCCAGCAGACGACTAGCGGGGATCACAGATACGCAGTATTTT. Amino acid sequence: CASRRLAGITDTQYF. The variable domain in full, completed from reference TRBV11-2 and TRBJ2-3, reads EAGVAQSPRYKIIEKRQSVAFWCNPISGHATLYWYQQILGQGPKLLIQFQNNGVVDDSQLPKDRFSAERLKGVDSTLKIQPAKLEDSAVYLCASRRLAGITDTQYFGPGTRLTVL.

This sequence joins TRBV30 and TRBJ1-5; 7 bases fit TRBD1. The CDR3 totals 14 residues. Germline CDR1 and CDR2: GTSNPN and SVGIG (reference sequence). The J segment lost 6 bases and the V segment lost 1 base, leaving 6 bases of the junction unmatched. CDR3 nucleotides: TGTGCCTGGAGTGCGACAGGGTTGAGTCAGCCCCAGCATTTT. It codes for CAWSATGLSQPQHF. The full variable domain, its missing parts supplied by reference TRBV30 and TRBJ1-5, is SQTIHQWPATLVQPVGSPLSLECTVEGTSNPNLYWYRQAAGRGLQLLFYSVGIGQISSEVPQNLSASRPQDRQFILSSKKLLLSDSGFYLCAWSATGLSQPQHFGDGTRLSIL.